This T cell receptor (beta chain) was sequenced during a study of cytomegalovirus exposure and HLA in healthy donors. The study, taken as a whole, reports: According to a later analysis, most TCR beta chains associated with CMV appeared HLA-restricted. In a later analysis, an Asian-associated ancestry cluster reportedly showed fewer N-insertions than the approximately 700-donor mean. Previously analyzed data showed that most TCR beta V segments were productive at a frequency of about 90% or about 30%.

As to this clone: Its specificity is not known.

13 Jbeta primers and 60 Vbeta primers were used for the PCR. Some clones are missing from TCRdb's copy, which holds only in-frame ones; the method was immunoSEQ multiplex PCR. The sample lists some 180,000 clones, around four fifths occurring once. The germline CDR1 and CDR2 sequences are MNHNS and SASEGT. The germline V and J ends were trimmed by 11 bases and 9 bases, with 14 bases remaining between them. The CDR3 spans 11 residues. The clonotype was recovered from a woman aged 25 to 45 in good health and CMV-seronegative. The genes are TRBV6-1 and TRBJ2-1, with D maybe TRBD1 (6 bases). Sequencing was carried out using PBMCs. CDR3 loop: CAVDRTLEQFF. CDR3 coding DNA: TGTGCCGTAGACAGGACGCTTGAGCAGTTCTTC.